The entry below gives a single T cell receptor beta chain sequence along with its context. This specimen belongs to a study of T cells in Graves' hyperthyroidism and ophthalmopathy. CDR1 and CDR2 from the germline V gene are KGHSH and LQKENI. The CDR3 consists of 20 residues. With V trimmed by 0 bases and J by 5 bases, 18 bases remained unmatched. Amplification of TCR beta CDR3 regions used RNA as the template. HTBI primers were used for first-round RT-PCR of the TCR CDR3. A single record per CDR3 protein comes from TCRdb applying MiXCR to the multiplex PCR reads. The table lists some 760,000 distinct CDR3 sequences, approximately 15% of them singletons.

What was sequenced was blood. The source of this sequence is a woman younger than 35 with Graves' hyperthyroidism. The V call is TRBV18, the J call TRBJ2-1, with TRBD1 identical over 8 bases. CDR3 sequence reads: CASSPPLWDRKDILDNEQFF. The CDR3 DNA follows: TGTGCCAGCTCACCACCTCTCTGGGACAGGAAAGACATACTGGACAATGAGCAGTTCTTC.